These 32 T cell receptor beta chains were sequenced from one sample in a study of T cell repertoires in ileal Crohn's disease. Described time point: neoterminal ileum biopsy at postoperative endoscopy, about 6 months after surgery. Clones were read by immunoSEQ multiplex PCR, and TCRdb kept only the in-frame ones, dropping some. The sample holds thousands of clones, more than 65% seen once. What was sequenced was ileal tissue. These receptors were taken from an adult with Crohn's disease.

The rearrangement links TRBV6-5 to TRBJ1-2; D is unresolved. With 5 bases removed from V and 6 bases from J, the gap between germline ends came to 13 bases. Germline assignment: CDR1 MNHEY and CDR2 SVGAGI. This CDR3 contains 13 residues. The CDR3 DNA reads TGTGCCAGCAGTGACGGGATACACAATGGCTACACCTTC. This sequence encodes CASSDGIHNGYTF.

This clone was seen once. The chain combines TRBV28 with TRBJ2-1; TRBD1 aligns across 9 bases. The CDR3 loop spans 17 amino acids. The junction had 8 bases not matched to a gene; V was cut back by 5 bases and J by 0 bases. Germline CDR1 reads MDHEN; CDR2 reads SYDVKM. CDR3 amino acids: CASSRGQGSSSYNEQFF. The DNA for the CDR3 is TGTGCCAGCAGTCGCGGACAGGGGTCGAGCTCCTACAATGAGCAGTTCTTC.

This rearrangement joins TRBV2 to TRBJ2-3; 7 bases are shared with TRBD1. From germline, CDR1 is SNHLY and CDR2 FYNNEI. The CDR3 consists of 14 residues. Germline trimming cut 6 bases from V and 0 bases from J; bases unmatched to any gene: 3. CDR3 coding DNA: TGTGCCAGCAGGGAGACAGGGAGCACAGATACGCAGTATTTT. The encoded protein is CASRETGSTDTQYF. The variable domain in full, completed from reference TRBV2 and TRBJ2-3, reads EPEVTQTPSHQVTQMGQEVILRCVPISNHLYFYWYRQILGQKVEFLVSFYNNEISEKSEIFDDQFSVERPDGSNFTLKIRSTKLEDSAMYFCASRETGSTDTQYFGPGTRLTVL.

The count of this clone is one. The CDR3 here is CASSLQGVTTGELFF. The CDR3 DNA follows: TGCGCCAGCAGCTTACAGGGGGTGACGACCGGGGAGCTGTTTTTT. The chain uses TRBV4-1 and TRBJ2-2, with 8 bases lining up with TRBD1. V dropped 5 bases and J dropped 5; count of bases not matched to a gene: 7. CDR3 length equals 15 residues. CDR1 is MGHRA, CDR2 YSYEKL, per germline.

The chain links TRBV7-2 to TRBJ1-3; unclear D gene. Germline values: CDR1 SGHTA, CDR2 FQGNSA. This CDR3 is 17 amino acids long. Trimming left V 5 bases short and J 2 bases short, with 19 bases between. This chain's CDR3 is CASSLLPPGNPGNTIYF. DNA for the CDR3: TGTGCCAGCAGCCTCCTCCCCCCCGGGAACCCTGGAAACACCATATATTTT.

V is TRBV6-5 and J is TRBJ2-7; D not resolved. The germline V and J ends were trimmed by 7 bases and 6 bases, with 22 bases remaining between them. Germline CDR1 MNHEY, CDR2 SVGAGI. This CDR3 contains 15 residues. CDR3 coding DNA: TGTGCCAGCACCCCACCATTTGTAGATAGCAGCGAGCAGTACTTC. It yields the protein CASTPPFVDSSEQYF.

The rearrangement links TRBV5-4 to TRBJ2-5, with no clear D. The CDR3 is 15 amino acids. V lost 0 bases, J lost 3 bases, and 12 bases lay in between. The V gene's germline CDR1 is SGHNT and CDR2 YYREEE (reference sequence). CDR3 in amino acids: CASSLGASSEETQYF. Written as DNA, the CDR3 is TGTGCCAGCAGCTTGGGAGCAAGCTCTGAAGAGACCCAGTACTTC.

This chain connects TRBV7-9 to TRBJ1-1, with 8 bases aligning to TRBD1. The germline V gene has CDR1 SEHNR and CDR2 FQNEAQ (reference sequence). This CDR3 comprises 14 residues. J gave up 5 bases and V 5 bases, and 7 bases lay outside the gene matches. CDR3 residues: CASSPQGARTEAFF. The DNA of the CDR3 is TGTGCCAGCAGCCCTCAGGGGGCGCGAACTGAAGCTTTCTTT.

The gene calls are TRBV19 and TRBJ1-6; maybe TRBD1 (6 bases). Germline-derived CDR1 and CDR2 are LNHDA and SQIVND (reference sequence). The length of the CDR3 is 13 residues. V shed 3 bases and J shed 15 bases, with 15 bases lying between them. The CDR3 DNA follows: TGTGCCAGTAGTATTTCAGGGGCCCGGGTCCTCCACTTT. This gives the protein CASSISGARVLHF.

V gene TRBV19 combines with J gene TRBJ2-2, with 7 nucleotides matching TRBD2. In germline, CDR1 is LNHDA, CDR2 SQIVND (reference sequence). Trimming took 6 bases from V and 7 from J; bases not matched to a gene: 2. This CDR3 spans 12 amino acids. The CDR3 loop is CASSQRGGELFF. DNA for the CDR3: TGTGCCAGTAGCCAGCGGGGCGGGGAGCTGTTTTTT. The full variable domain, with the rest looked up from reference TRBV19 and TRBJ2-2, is DGGITQSPKYLFRKEGQNVTLSCEQNLNHDAMYWYRQDPGQGLRLIYYSQIVNDFQKGDIAEGYSVSREKKESFPLTVTSAQKNPTAFYLCASSQRGGELFFGEGSRLTVL.

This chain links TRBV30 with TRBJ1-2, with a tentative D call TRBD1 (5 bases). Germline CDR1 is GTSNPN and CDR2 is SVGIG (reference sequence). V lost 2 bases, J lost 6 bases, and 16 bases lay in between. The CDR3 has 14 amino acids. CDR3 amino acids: CAWSLGAGGDGYTF. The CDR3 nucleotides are TGTGCCTGGAGTCTAGGGGCCGGCGGGGATGGCTACACCTTC.

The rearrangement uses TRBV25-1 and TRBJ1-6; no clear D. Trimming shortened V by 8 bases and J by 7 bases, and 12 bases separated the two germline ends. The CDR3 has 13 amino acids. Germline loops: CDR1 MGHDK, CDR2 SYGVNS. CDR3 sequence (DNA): TGTGCCAGCCGAGCGGGCACGAATTCACCCCTCCACTTT. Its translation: CASRAGTNSPLHF. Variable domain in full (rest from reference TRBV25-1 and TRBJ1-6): EADIYQTPRYLVIGTGKKITLECSQTMGHDKMYWYQQDPGMELHLIHYSYGVNSTEKGDLSSESTVSRIRTEHFPLTLESARPSHTSQYLCASRAGTNSPLHFGNGTRLTVT.

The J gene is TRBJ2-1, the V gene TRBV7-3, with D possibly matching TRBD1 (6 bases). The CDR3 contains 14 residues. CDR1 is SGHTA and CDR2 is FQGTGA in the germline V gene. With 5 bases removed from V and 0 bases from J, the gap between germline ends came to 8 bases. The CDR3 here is CASSPGHSYNEQFF. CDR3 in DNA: TGTGCCAGCAGCCCGGGACACTCCTACAATGAGCAGTTCTTC.

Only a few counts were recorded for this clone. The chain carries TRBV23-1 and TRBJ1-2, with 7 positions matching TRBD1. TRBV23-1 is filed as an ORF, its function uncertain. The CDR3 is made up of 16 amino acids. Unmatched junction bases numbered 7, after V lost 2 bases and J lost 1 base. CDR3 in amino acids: CASSQDRRGRNYGYTF. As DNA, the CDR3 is TGCGCCAGCAGTCAAGACCGAAGGGGGCGTAACTATGGCTACACCTTC.

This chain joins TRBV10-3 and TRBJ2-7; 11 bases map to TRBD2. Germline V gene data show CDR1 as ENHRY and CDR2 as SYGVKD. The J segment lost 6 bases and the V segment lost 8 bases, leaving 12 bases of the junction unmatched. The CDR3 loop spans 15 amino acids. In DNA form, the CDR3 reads TGTGCCATCTCTCAGGAGTCTAGCGGGAGGAGCGAGCAGTACTTC. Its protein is CAISQESSGRSEQYF.

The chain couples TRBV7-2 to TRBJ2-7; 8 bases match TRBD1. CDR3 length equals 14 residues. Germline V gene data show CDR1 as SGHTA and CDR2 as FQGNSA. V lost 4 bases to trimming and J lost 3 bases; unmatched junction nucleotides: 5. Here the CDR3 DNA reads TGTGCCAGCAGCTCAGGACAGGGTTACTACGAGCAGTACTTC. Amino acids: CASSSGQGYYEQYF.

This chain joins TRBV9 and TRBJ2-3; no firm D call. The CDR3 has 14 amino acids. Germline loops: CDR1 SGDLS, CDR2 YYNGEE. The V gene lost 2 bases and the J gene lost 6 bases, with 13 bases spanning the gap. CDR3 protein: CASSVLTAGDTQYF. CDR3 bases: TGTGCCAGCAGCGTTTTGACCGCCGGGGATACGCAGTATTTT.

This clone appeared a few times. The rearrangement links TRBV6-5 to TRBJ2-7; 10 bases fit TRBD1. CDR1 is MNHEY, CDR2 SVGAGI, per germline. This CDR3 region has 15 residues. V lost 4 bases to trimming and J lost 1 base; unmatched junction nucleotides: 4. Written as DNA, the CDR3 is TGTGCCAGCAGTTCAGGACAGGGGGGGTCCTACGAGCAGTACTTC. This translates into CASSSGQGGSYEQYF.

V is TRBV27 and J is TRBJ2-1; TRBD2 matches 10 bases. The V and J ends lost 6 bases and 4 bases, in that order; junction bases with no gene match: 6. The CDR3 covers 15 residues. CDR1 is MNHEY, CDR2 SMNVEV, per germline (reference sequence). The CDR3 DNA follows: TGTGCCAGCAGACCCGGGACTAGCGCATACAATGAGCAGTTCTTC. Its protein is CASRPGTSAYNEQFF.

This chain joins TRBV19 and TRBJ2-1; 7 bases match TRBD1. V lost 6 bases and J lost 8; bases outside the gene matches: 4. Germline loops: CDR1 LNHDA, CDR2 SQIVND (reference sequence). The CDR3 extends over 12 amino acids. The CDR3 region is CASSPTGHEQFF. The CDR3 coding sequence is TGTGCCAGTAGCCCGACAGGGCATGAGCAGTTCTTC. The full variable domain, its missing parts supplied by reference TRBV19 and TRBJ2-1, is DGGITQSPKYLFRKEGQNVTLSCEQNLNHDAMYWYRQDPGQGLRLIYYSQIVNDFQKGDIAEGYSVSREKKESFPLTVTSAQKNPTAFYLCASSPTGHEQFFGPGTRLTVL.

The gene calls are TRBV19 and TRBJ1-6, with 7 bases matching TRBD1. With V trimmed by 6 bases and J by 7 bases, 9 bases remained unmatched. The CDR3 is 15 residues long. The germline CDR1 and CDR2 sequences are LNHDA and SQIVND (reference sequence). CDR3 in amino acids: CASSFMAQGNSPLHF. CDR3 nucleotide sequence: TGTGCCAGTAGCTTCATGGCACAGGGGAATTCACCCCTCCACTTT.

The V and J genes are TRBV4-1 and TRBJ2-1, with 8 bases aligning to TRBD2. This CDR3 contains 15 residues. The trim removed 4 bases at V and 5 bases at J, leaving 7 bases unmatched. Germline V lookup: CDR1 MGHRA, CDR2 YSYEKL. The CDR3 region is CASSLSGGTDNEQFF. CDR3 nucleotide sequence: TGCGCCAGCAGCCTCAGCGGGGGTACCGACAATGAGCAGTTCTTC.

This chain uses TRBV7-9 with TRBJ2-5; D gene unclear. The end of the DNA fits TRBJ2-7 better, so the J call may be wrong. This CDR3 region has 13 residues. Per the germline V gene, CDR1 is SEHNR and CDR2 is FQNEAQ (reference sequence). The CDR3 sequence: CASSFGAGYEQYF. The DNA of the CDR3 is TGTGCCAGCAGCTTCGGAGCTGGCTACGAGCAGTACTTC.

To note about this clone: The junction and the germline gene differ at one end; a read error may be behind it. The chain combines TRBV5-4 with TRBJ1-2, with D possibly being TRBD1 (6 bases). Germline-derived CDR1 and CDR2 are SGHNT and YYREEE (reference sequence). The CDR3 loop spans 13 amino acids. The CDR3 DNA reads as TGTGCCAGCAGCTTCATAGGGGGAGCCCGAACACTCTTC. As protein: CASSFIGGARTLF. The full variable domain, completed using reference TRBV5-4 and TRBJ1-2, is ETGVTQSPTHLIKTRGQQVTLRCSSQSGHNTVSWYQQALGQGPQFIFQYYREEENGRGNFPPRFSGLQFPNYSSELNVNALELDDSALYLCASSFIGGARTLFGSGTRLTVV.

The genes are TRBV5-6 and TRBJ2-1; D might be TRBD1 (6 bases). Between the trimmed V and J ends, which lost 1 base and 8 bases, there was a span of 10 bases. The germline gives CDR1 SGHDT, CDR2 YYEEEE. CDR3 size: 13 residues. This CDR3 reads CASSLTGPYEQFF. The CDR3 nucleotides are TGTGCCAGCAGCTTGACAGGGCCCTATGAGCAGTTCTTC.

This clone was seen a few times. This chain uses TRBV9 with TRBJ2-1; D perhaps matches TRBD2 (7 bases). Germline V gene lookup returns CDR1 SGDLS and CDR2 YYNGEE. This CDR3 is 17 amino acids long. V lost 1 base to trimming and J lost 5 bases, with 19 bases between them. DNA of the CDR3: TGTGCCAGCAGCGTAAAAGGGGGGGGAGGTGTTAACAATGAGCAGTTCTTC. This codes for CASSVKGGGGVNNEQFF.

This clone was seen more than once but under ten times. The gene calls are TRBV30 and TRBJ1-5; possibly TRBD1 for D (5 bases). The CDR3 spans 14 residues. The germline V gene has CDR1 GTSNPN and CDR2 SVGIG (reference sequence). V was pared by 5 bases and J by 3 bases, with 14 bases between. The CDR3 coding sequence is TGTGCCTGGGGGGGGACCGCTGCCAATCAGCCCCAGCATTTT. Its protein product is CAWGGTAANQPQHF. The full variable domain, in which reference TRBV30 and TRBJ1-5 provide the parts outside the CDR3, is SQTIHQWPATLVQPVGSPLSLECTVEGTSNPNLYWYRQAAGRGLQLLFYSVGIGQISSEVPQNLSASRPQDRQFILSSKKLLLSDSGFYLCAWGGTAANQPQHFGDGTRLSIL.

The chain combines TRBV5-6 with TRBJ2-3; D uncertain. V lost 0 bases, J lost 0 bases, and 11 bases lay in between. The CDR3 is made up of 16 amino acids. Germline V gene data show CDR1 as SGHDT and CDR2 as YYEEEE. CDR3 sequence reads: CASSLATALSTDTQYF. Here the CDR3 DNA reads TGTGCCAGCAGCTTGGCTACAGCCTTAAGCACAGATACGCAGTATTTT.

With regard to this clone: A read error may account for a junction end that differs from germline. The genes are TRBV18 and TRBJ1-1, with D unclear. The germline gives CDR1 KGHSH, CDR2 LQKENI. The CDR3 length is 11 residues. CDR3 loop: CASSPDTEAFF. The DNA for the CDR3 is TGTGCCAGCTCACCAGACACCGAAGCTTTCTTT.

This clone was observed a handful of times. CDR3 sequence (DNA): TGTGCCAGCAGCTTGGGGACAGGCCACTACGAGCAGTACTTC. Its translation: CASSLGTGHYEQYF. This sequence joins TRBV7-9 and TRBJ2-7; TRBD1 matches 8 bases. J gave up 3 bases and V 3 bases, and 4 bases lay outside the gene matches. Germline V gene data show CDR1 as SEHNR and CDR2 as FQNEAQ (reference sequence). This CDR3 spans 14 amino acids.

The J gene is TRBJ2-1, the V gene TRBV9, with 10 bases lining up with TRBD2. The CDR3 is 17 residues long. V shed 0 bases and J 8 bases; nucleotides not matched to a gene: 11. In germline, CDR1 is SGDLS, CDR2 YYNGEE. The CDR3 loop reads CASSVDQKLAGNYEQFF. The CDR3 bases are TGTGCCAGCAGCGTAGATCAAAAACTAGCGGGAAATTATGAGCAGTTCTTC.

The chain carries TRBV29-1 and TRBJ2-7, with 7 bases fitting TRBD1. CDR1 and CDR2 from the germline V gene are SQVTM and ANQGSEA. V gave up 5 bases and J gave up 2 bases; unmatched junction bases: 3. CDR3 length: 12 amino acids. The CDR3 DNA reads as TGCAGCGTTTATCAGGGGGCCTACGAGCAGTACTTC. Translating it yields CSVYQGAYEQYF.